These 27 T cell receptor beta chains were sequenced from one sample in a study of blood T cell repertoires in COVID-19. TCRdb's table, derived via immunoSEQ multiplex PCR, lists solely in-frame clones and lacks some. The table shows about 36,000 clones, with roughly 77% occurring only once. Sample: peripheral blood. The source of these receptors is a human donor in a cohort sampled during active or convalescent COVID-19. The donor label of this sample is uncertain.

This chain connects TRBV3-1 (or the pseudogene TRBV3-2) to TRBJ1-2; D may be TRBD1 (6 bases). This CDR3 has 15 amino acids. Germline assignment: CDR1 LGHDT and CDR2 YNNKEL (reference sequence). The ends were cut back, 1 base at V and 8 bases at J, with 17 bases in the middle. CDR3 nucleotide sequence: TGTGCCAGCAGCCAAGGAACAGGGTCATTTTTGGGCTACACCTTC. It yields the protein CASSQGTGSFLGYTF.

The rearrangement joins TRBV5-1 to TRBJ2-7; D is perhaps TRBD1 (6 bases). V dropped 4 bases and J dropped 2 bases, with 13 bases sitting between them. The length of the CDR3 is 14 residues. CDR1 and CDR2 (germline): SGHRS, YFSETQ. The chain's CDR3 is CASSVGQPTYEQYF. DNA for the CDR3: TGCGCCAGCAGCGTTGGACAGCCGACCTACGAGCAGTACTTC.

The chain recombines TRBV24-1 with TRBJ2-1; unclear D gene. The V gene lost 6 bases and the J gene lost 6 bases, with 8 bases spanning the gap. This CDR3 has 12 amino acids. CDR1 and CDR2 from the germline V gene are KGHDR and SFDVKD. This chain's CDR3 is CATSYEANEQFF. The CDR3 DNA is TGTGCCACCAGTTACGAGGCCAATGAGCAGTTCTTC.

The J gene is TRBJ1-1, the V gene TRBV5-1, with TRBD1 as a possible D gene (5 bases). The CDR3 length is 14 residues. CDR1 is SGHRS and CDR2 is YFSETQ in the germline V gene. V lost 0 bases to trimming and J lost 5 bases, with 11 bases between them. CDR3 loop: CASSLGGGGTEAFF. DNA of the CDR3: TGCGCCAGCAGCTTGGGTGGGGGAGGAACTGAAGCTTTCTTT.

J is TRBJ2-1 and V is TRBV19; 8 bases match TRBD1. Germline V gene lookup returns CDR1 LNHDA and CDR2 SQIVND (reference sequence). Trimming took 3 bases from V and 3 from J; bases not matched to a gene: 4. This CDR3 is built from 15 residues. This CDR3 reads CASSISTGDYNEQFF. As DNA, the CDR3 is TGTGCCAGTAGTATTTCGACAGGGGACTACAATGAGCAGTTCTTC.

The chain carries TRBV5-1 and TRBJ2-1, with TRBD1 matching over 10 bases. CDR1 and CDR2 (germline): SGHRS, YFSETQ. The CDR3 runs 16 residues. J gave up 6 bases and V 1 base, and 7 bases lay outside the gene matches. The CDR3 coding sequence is TGCGCCAGCAGCTTGAGGCAGACAGGGGGCGTCAATGAGCAGTTCTTC. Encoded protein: CASSLRQTGGVNEQFF.

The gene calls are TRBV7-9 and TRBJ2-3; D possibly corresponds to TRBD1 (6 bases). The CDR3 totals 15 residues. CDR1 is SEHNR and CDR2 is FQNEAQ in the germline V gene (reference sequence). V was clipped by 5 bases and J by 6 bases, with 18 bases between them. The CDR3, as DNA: TGTGCCAGCAGCCCGCAGGGGCCTGCCGGGGATACGCAGTATTTT. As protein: CASSPQGPAGDTQYF.

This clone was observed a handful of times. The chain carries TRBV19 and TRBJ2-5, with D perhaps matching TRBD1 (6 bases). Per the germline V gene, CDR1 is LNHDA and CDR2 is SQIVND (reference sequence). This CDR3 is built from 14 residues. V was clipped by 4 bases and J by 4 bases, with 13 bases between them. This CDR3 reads CASSNRQDGETQYF. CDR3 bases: TGTGCCAGTAGTAACAGACAGGATGGAGAGACCCAGTACTTC.

The CDR3 spells CATSRVDRRNEKLFF. DNA for the CDR3: TGTGCCACCAGCAGAGTGGACAGGAGGAATGAAAAACTGTTTTTT. The chain recombines TRBV15 with TRBJ1-4; TRBD1 matches 7 bases. Germline V gene data show CDR1 as LNHNV and CDR2 as YYDKDF (reference sequence). The CDR3 runs to 15 residues. V lost 1 base to trimming and J lost 5 bases; unmatched junction nucleotides: 4.

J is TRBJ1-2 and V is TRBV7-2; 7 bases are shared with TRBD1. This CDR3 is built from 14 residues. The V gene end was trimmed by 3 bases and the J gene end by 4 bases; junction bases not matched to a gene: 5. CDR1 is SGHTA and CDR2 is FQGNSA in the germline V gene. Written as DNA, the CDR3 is TGTGCCAGCAGCTTCGAGGGGGCGCGCTATGGCTACACCTTC. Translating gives CASSFEGARYGYTF.

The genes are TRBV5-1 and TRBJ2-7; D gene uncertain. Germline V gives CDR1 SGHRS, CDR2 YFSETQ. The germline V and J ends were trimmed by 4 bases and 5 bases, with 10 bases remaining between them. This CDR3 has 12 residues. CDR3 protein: CASSVISDEQYF. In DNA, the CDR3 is TGCGCCAGCAGCGTAATCTCGGACGAGCAGTACTTC.

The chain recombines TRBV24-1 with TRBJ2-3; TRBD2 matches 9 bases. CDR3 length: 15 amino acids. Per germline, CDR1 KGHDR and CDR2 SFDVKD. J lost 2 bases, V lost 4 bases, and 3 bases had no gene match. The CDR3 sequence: CATSDPSGDTDTQYF. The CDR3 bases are TGTGCCACCAGTGACCCTAGCGGGGACACAGATACGCAGTATTTT.

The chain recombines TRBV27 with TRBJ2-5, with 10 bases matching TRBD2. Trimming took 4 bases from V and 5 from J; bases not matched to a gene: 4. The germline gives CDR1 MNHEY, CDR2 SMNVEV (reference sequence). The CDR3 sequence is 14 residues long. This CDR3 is CASSSLAGDETQYF. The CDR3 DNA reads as TGTGCCAGCAGTTCCCTAGCGGGAGATGAGACCCAGTACTTC.

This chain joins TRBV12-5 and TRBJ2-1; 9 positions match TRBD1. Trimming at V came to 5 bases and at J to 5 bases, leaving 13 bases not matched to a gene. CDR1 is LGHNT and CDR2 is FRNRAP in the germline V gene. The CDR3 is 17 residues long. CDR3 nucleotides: TGTGCTAGTGGTCCGAACCCTTACAGGGGGCGTCACAATGAGCAGTTCTTC. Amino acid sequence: CASGPNPYRGRHNEQFF.

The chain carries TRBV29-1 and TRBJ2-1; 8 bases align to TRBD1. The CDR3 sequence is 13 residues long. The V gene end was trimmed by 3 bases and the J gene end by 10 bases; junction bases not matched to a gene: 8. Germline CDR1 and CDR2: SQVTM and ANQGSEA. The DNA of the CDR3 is TGCAGCGTTGACGTCCAGGGGGCGCGGGAGCAGTTCTTC. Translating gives CSVDVQGAREQFF.

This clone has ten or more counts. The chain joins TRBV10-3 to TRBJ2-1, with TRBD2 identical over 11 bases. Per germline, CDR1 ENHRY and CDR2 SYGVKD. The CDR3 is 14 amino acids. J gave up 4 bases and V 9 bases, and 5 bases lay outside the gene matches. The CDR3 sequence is CAISTSGSYNEQFF. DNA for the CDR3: TGTGCCATTTCCACTAGCGGGAGTTACAATGAGCAGTTCTTC.

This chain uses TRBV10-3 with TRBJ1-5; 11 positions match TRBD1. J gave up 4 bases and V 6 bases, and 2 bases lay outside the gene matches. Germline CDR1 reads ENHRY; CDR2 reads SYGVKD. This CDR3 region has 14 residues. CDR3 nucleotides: TGTGCCATCAGAGGACAGGGGGCGAATCAGCCCCAGCATTTT. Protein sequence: CAIRGQGANQPQHF.

The CDR3 DNA follows: TGTGCCTGGGTTACGGGCACAGATACGCAGTATTTT. Residues: CAWVTGTDTQYF. The V gene is TRBV30, the J gene TRBJ2-3; D gene ambiguous. Trimming removed 5 bases from V and 1 base from J, with 7 bases in between. Germline lookup yields CDR1 GTSNPN and CDR2 SVGIG (reference sequence). This CDR3 has 12 residues.

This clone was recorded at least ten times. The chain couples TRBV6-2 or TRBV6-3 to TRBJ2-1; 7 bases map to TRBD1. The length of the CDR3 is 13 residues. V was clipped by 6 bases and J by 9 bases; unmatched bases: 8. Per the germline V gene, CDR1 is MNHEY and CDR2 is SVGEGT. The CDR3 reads CASSPTGVPEQFF. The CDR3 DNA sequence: TGTGCCAGCAGCCCAACAGGGGTGCCTGAGCAGTTCTTC.

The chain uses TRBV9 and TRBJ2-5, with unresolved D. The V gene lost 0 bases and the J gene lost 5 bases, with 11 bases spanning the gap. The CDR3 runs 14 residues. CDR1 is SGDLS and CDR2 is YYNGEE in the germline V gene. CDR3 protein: CASSVGGVRETQYF. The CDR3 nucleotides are TGTGCCAGCAGCGTAGGAGGAGTTAGGGAGACCCAGTACTTC.

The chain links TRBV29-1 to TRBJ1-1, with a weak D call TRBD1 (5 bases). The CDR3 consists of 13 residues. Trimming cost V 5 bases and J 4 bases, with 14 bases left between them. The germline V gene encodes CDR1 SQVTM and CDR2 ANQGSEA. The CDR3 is CSVPRDFSTEAFF. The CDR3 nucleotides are TGCAGCGTTCCCAGGGATTTTAGCACTGAAGCTTTCTTT.

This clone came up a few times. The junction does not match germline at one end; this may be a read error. The CDR3 region is CVSTSSPLTNEQYF. The CDR3 DNA follows: TGCGTTTCGACATCAAGCCCCCTAACAAACGAGCAGTACTTC. The chain carries TRBV6-5 and TRBJ2-7; D unclear. This CDR3 has 14 residues. The V gene's germline CDR1 is MNHEY and CDR2 SVGAGI.

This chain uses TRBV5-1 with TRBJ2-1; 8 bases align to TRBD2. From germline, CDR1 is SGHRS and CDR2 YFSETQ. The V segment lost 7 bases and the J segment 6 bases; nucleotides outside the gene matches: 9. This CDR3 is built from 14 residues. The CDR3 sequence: CASGVSGSGNEQFF. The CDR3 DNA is TGCGCCAGCGGTGTGAGCGGGAGCGGCAATGAGCAGTTCTTC.

The CDR3 DNA reads TGTGCCAGTGGGAGCGGGGGCGCAGGTGAGCCCCAGCATTTT. This encodes CASGSGGAGEPQHF. The V gene is TRBV2, the J gene TRBJ1-5; TRBD1 might be the D (6 bases). Germline CDR1 reads SNHLY; CDR2 reads FYNNEI. The CDR3 consists of 14 residues. V lost 9 bases and J 8 bases, leaving 20 bases between the germline ends.

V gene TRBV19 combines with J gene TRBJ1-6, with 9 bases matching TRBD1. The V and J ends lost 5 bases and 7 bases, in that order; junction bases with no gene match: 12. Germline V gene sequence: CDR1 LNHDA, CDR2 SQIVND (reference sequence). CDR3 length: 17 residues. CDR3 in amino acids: CASSPEGGQGSNSPLHF. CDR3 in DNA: TGTGCCAGTAGTCCCGAAGGGGGACAGGGTTCCAATTCACCCCTCCACTTT. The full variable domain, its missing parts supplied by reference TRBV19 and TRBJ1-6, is DGGITQSPKYLFRKEGQNVTLSCEQNLNHDAMYWYRQDPGQGLRLIYYSQIVNDFQKGDIAEGYSVSREKKESFPLTVTSAQKNPTAFYLCASSPEGGQGSNSPLHFGNGTRLTVT.

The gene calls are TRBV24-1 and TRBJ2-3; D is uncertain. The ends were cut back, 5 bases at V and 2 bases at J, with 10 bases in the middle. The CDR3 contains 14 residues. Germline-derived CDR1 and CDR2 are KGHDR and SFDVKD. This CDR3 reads CATSGVLLTDTQYF. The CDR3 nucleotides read TGTGCCACCAGTGGTGTCCTACTCACAGATACGCAGTATTTT.

CDR3 bases: TGTGCCAGCACCCGAAGTGGACAGATATTCACAGATACGCAGTATTTT. Its translation is CASTRSGQIFTDTQYF. The J gene is TRBJ2-3, the V gene TRBV27; D may be TRBD1 (6 bases). Trimming took off 7 bases at V and 2 bases at J, with 19 bases between the two ends. Germline V gene data show CDR1 as MNHEY and CDR2 as SMNVEV (reference sequence). CDR3 length: 16 amino acids.